The 8 T cell receptor beta chains below come from one sample, sequenced in a study of T cell responses to AZD1222 COVID-19 vaccine. TCRdb's copy holds only in-frame clones and misses some; the assay was immunoSEQ multiplex PCR. Altogether about 140,000 clones are present, roughly 90% being singletons, with the ten largest covering about 5.5%. The sample was peripheral blood, taken on day 0 of AZD1222 vaccination. These receptors originate from an adult in good health.

This clone was seen a single time. The chain carries TRBV27 and TRBJ1-5, with D hard to call. The V end lost 6 bases, the J end lost 6 bases, and 21 bases lay between the germline ends. From germline, CDR1 is MNHEY and CDR2 SMNVEV (reference sequence). This CDR3 region has 16 residues. The CDR3 loop is CASRYRDTLLTQPQHF. The CDR3 coding sequence is TGTGCCAGCAGATATCGAGACACCCTACTGACTCAGCCCCAGCATTTT.

This chain joins TRBV7-8 and TRBJ1-5, with D unresolved. Germline values: CDR1 SGHVS, CDR2 FQNEAQ. V was pared by 5 bases and J by 2 bases, with 16 bases between. This CDR3 spans 16 amino acids. The DNA of the CDR3 is TGTGCCAGCAGCCCGCACTCACGGGTGGGCAATCAGCCCCAGCATTTT. Its translation: CASSPHSRVGNQPQHF.

With regard to this clone: Additional DNA sequences in this sample encode the identical CDR3. V usage is TRBV30 and J usage is TRBJ2-1, with D hard to call. The germline gives CDR1 GTSNPN, CDR2 SVGIG (reference sequence). The CDR3 has 11 amino acids. Trimming took off 0 bases at V and 6 bases at J, with 3 bases between the two ends. CDR3 nucleotides: TGTGCCTGGAGTGTACGCAATGAGCAGTTCTTC. It specifies CAWSVRNEQFF.

The chain is built from TRBV5-1 and TRBJ2-5; D may correspond to TRBD1 or TRBD2 (5 bases each). Germline V gene lookup returns CDR1 SGHRS and CDR2 YFSETQ. The CDR3 has 14 amino acids. Deletions cut 5 bases from V and 7 bases from J, with 18 bases between. For the CDR3, the DNA is TGCGCCAGCAGGTCCGAGGGTTTTGGGGGGACCCAGTACTTC. It encodes CASRSEGFGGTQYF. Using reference TRBV5-1 and TRBJ2-5 for the parts outside the CDR3, the full variable domain is KAGVTQTPRYLIKTRGQQVTLSCSPISGHRSVSWYQQTPGQGLQFLFEYFSETQRNKGNFPGRFSGRQFSNSRSEMNVSTLELGDSALYLCASRSEGFGGTQYFGPGTRLLVL.

This sequence joins TRBV27 and TRBJ2-1; the match to TRBD2 covers 15 bases. V lost 5 bases and J lost 7; bases outside the gene matches: 12. CDR3 size: 18 residues. Germline V gives CDR1 MNHEY, CDR2 SMNVEV (reference sequence). Written as DNA, the CDR3 is TGTGCCAGCAGTCGTCCCCCGGGACTAGCGGGAGGCACGAATGAGCAGTTCTTC. Its protein is CASSRPPGLAGGTNEQFF.

The V call is TRBV24-1, the J call TRBJ2-2; D might be TRBD1 or TRBD2, each matching 5 bases. V was clipped by 1 base and J by 2 bases, with 10 bases between them. From germline, CDR1 is KGHDR and CDR2 SFDVKD. This CDR3 has 16 amino acids. The CDR3 protein is CATSDLPGPNTGELFF. The CDR3 DNA sequence: TGTGCCACCAGTGATTTACCGGGGCCAAACACCGGGGAGCTGTTTTTT.

The rearrangement joins TRBV7-8 to TRBJ2-7; 7 bases agree with TRBD2. In germline, CDR1 is SGHVS, CDR2 FQNEAQ. The CDR3 totals 15 residues. Trimming at V came to 2 bases and at J to 3 bases, leaving 7 bases not matched to a gene. DNA for the CDR3: TGTGCCAGCAGCTTAATCCTAGCGGAACACTACGAGCAGTACTTC. It specifies CASSLILAEHYEQYF.

The gene calls are TRBV13 and TRBJ2-5; D is unresolved. Trimming pared 6 bases from V and 7 bases from J, leaving 12 bases between. This CDR3 spans 12 amino acids. CDR1 PRHDT and CDR2 FYEKMQ come from the germline V gene (reference sequence). The CDR3 is CASSSKPGTQYF. As DNA, the CDR3 is TGTGCCAGCAGTTCCAAGCCCGGGACCCAGTACTTC.